The clone carrying this T cell receptor (beta chain) was detected a few times. This specimen comes from a study of beta chain features in type 1 diabetes. Unmatched junction bases numbered 7, after V lost 5 bases and J lost 2 bases. CDR1 SGHAT and CDR2 FQNNGV come from the germline V gene. There are 15 residues in the CDR3. The entirety of the isolated RNA underwent reverse transcription, so expressed TCRB transcripts were sequenced. Profiling relied on immunoSEQ multiplex PCR, and the TCRdb table lists in-frame clones only, not all of them. The profile covers around 250,000 clones, with roughly 14% appearing a single time and more than 0.025% taken by the ten largest.

The clonotype originates from a woman aged 35 to 49 in good health. The rearrangement links TRBV11-2 to TRBJ2-3; 7 bases align to TRBD2. Input material: naive CD4+ T cells from blood. CDR3 loop: CASSHRGVSTDTQYF. The CDR3 DNA sequence: TGTGCCAGCAGCCACCGGGGGGTCTCCACAGATACGCAGTATTTT.